These T cell receptor beta chains were read from a single sample in a study of blood T cell repertoires in COVID-19. Some clones are missing from TCRdb's copy, which holds only in-frame ones; the method was immunoSEQ multiplex PCR. The data hold a few hundred thousand clones, with approximately 90% observed a single time. The sample consisted of peripheral blood. The receptors here all came from a man aged 25 to 40 who had recovered from COVID-19. CDR3s include the opening cysteine and the closing phenylalanine or tryptophan. A D gene is named only where the DNA matches it firmly. A clone size is listed for some rows: how often the clone was seen (once, few, many), or a class if it is expanded.

j_call | d_call | clone_size | v_call | cdr3_nt | cdr3_aa
TRBJ1-6 | TRBD1 | - | TRBV12-3/TRBV12-4 | TGTGCCAGCAGTCTGGACAGGCCGCCCCTCCACTTT | CASSLDRPPLHF
TRBJ2-3 | TRBD1 | - | TRBV5-4 | TGTGCCAGCAGCTTGACCCGGGACAGTAGCACAGATACGCAGTATTTT | CASSLTRDSSTDTQYF
TRBJ2-5 | - | - | TRBV12-5 | TGTGCTAGTGTTCGGAGTGGGGAGACCCAGTACTTC | CASVRSGETQYF
TRBJ1-2 | - | - | TRBV24-1 | TGTGCCACCAGTGACCTCGGTTTGGGCTACACCTTC | CATSDLGLGYTF
TRBJ1-2 | TRBD1 | - | TRBV2 | TGTGCCAGCAGTACCGGGACAGGACGGAGCGGCTACACCTTC | CASSTGTGRSGYTF
TRBJ1-1 | TRBD1 | - | TRBV19 | TGTGCCAGTAGTATTCAGGGGGTGTGGGTAGAGGCTTTCTTT | CASSIQGVWVEAFF
TRBJ1-2 | TRBD1 | - | TRBV25-1 | TGTGCCAGCATTGGCGGGACAGGGGGTGTCTATGGCTACACCTTC | CASIGGTGGVYGYTF
TRBJ1-4 | TRBD1 | - | TRBV19 | TGTGCCAGTAGTATAGAATCGGGACAGGGTCCGGGAAAACTGTTTTTT | CASSIESGQGPGKLFF
TRBJ2-7 | - | - | TRBV2 | TGTGCCACCCGACGGCAGGGGACCTACGAGCAGTACTTC | CATRRQGTYEQYF
TRBJ1-2 | - | - | TRBV19 | TGTGCCAGTAGTCCTCGAGAGTATGGCTACACCTTC | CASSPREYGYTF
TRBJ1-4 | TRBD1 | - | TRBV4-1 | TGCGCCAGCAGCCAAGCTGGACAGGGAGGAAAACTGTTTTTT | CASSQAGQGGKLFF
TRBJ1-1 | - | - | TRBV5-1 | TGCGCCAGCAGCGCGGGATCCCCCTCGATGAACACTGAAGCTTTCTTT | CASSAGSPSMNTEAFF
TRBJ2-2 | - | - | TRBV10-3 | TGTGCCATCAGTGAGTCGGGGAGCAACACCGGGGAGCTGTTTTTT | CAISESGSNTGELFF
TRBJ1-1 | - | - | TRBV12-3/TRBV12-4 | TGTGCCTCTCAGCAGGCCGTCAACACTGAAGCTTTCTTT | CASQQAVNTEAFF
TRBJ1-1 | - | - | TRBV7-6 | TGTGCCAGCAGCTTTCCGGCAGGGCAGTACACTGAAGCTTTCTTT | CASSFPAGQYTEAFF
TRBJ1-2 | - | - | TRBV29-1 | TGCAGCGTCCCCGAGCCTGGCTACACCTTC | CSVPEPGYTF
TRBJ2-7 | - | - | TRBV24-1 | TGTGCCACCAGTGATCGGCAGGGCCGCTACGAGCAGTACTTC | CATSDRQGRYEQYF
TRBJ1-1 | - | - | TRBV4-2 | TGTGCCAGCAGCCAAGGCGAACACACTGAAGCTTTCTTT | CASSQGEHTEAFF
TRBJ1-6 | - | - | TRBV7-2 | TGTGCCAGCAGCTTTCAACAGGGTGATAATTCACCCCTCCACTTT | CASSFQQGDNSPLHF
TRBJ1-4 | - | - | TRBV4-3 | TGCGCCAGCAGCCAAGTAATCGGGGGGGGTGAAAAACTGTTTTTT | CASSQVIGGGEKLFF
TRBJ2-3 | TRBD1 | - | TRBV12-5 | TGTGCTAGTGGTTTCCCAGTTCCGGGACAGGGGGACCACCCGCAGTATTTT | CASGFPVPGQGDHPQYF
TRBJ2-5 | - | - | TRBV30 | TGTGCCTGGAGTGCCCTTACCGGGGGAGGAGGAGAGACCCAGTACTTC | CAWSALTGGGGETQYF
TRBJ2-3 | - | - | TRBV7-6 | TGTGCCAGCCTAGGCGGGGCGCAGTATTTT | CASLGGAQYF
TRBJ2-2 | TRBD1 | - | TRBV9 | TGTGCCAGCAGTTTACAGGGGGCAGTGGTCTTAGAGGAGCTGTTTTTT | CASSLQGAVVLEELFF
TRBJ2-2 | - | few | TRBV11-2 | TGTGCCAGCAGCTTTTACAGCCGAAACACCGGGGAGCTGTTTTTT | CASSFYSRNTGELFF
TRBJ1-2 | TRBD1 | - | TRBV7-2 | TGTGCCAGCAGCTTAGTATCCGGACAGGGCTCTTTTGGCTATGGCTACACCTTC | CASSLVSGQGSFGYGYTF
TRBJ1-4 | - | - | TRBV15 | TGTGCCACCGGCAGAATTCCAGGGGCCCAGAATGAAAAACTGTTTTTT | CATGRIPGAQNEKLFF
TRBJ2-5 | - | - | TRBV3-1/TRBV3-2 | TGTGCCAGCAGCCAAGATCAACAACAAGAGACCCAGTACTTC | CASSQDQQQETQYF
TRBJ2-7 | - | - | TRBV7-6 | TGTGCCAGCAGCCCAAACTGGGGGCTGATCTACGAGCAGTACTTC | CASSPNWGLIYEQYF
TRBJ2-7 | - | medium-sized | TRBV5-6 | TGTGCCAGCAGCCGGGGTTACGAGCAGTACTTC | CASSRGYEQYF
TRBJ1-6 | - | - | TRBV18 | TGTGCCAGCTCACCACCTACCGTTCACAGCTCACCCCTCCACTTT | CASSPPTVHSSPLHF
TRBJ1-5 | - | - | TRBV24-1 | TGTGCCACCAGTGATTTGAAGGAGGGACTCAATCAGCCCCAGCATTTT | CATSDLKEGLNQPQHF
TRBJ2-1 | - | - | TRBV9 | TGTGCCAGCAGCGGGACAGTAAGCTCCTACAATGAGCAGTTCTTC | CASSGTVSSYNEQFF
TRBJ2-1 | TRBD1 | once | TRBV5-1 | TGCGCCAGCAGCCCGGGACAGGTTTACAATGAGCAGTTCTTC | CASSPGQVYNEQFF
TRBJ2-5 | TRBD2 | - | TRBV7-2 | TGTGCCAGCAGCTTAGCACTAGCGGGGGGCCGGGAGACCCAGTACTTC | CASSLALAGGRETQYF
TRBJ1-4 | TRBD1 | - | TRBV4-1 | TGCGCCAGCAGCCAAGATCCGGGACAGGGGGCGCCTAATGAAAAACTGTTTTTT | CASSQDPGQGAPNEKLFF
TRBJ2-7 | - | few | TRBV5-5 | TGTGCCAGCAGCTTTTCCATGATCGGGACAACACTAGACGAGCAGTACTTC | CASSFSMIGTTLDEQYF
TRBJ1-3 | - | - | TRBV9 | TGTGCCAGCAGCGTAGGCGTTTCGGGAAACACCATATATTTT | CASSVGVSGNTIYF
TRBJ2-5 | - | - | TRBV6-5 | TGTGCCAGCAGTCCGACTATTGGGGAGACCCAGTACTTC | CASSPTIGETQYF
TRBJ1-5 | - | many | TRBV29-1 | TGCAGCGTTGTTCCCAGGGCCAATCAGCCCCAGCATTTT | CSVVPRANQPQHF
TRBJ1-1 | - | - | TRBV5-1 | TGCGCCAGCAGCTTCCCCCGGGACACTAACACTGAAGCTTTCTTT | CASSFPRDTNTEAFF
TRBJ2-1 | TRBD1 | - | TRBV2 | TGTGCCAGTCACCGGGACAGGGGTTACAATGAGCAGTTCTTC | CASHRDRGYNEQFF
TRBJ2-7 | - | - | TRBV18 | TGTGCCAGCTCACAATCCGACAGTCCAATCTACGAGCAGTACTTC | CASSQSDSPIYEQYF
TRBJ2-5 | - | once | TRBV2 | TGTGCCAGCACCGAAACGGGTCTAGAGACCCAGTACTTC | CASTETGLETQYF
TRBJ2-6 | - | - | TRBV5-8 | TGTGCCAGCAGCATAGGACTTACACTCTCTGGGGCCAACGTCCTGACTTTC | CASSIGLTLSGANVLTF
TRBJ1-2 | TRBD1 | - | TRBV6-1 | TGTGCCAGCAGTGAAGGACAGGGAGCTATACGAGGCTACACCTTC | CASSEGQGAIRGYTF
TRBJ1-2 | - | - | TRBV5-4 | TGTGCCAGCACCCCGACAGGCCCAGCGGGGGGCTACACCTTC | CASTPTGPAGGYTF
TRBJ1-5 | TRBD1 | few | TRBV7-2 | TGTGCCAGCAGCTTACGAATCGACAGGGGGGATCAGCCCCAGCATTTT | CASSLRIDRGDQPQHF
TRBJ2-7 | - | - | TRBV7-9 | TGTGCCAGCAGCCTCCAGGTCGAGCAGTACTTC | CASSLQVEQYF
TRBJ2-1 | - | - | TRBV30 | TGTGCCTGGAGTGTAGCCCCCCAGGACAATGAGCAGTTCTTC | CAWSVAPQDNEQFF
TRBJ1-2 | - | - | TRBV30 | TGTGCCTGGAGCAGGAACTATGGCTACACCTTC | CAWSRNYGYTF
TRBJ1-1 | - | few | TRBV6-6 | TGTGCCAGCAGAGCGTCCCCGGGGGCTTTCTTT | CASRASPGAFF
TRBJ1-2 | - | - | TRBV7-8 | TGTGCCAGCAGCCGTAGGGGGAATGGCTACACCTTC | CASSRRGNGYTF
TRBJ2-3 | - | few | TRBV21-1 | TGTGCCAGCAGCAAAGTCTCCCCGGATACGCAGTATTTT | CASSKVSPDTQYF
TRBJ1-1 | - | - | TRBV6-5 | TGTGCCAGCAGACGAGGGGGGAACACTGAAGCTTTCTTT | CASRRGGNTEAFF